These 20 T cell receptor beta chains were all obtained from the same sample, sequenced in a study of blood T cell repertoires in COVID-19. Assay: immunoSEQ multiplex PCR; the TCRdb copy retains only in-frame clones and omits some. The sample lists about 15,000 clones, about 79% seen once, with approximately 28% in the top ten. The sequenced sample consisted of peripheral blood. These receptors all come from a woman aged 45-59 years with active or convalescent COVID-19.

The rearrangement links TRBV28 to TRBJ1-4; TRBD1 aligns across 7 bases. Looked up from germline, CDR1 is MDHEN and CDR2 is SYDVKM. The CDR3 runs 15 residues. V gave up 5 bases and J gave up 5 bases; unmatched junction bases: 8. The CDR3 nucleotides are TGTGCCAGCAGTCTCGGACAGGCATCGAATGAAAAACTGTTTTTT. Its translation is CASSLGQASNEKLFF.

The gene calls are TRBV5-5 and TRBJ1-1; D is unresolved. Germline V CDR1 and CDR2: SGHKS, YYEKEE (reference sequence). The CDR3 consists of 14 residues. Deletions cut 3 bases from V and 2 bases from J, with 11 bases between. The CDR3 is CASSYPTDNTEAFF. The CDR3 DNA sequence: TGTGCCAGCAGCTACCCCACAGATAACACTGAAGCTTTCTTT. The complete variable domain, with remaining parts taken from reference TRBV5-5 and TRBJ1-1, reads DAGVTQSPTHLIKTRGQQVTLRCSPISGHKSVSWYQQVLGQGPQFIFQYYEKEERGRGNFPDRFSARQFPNYSSELNVNALLLGDSALYLCASSYPTDNTEAFFGQGTRLTVV.

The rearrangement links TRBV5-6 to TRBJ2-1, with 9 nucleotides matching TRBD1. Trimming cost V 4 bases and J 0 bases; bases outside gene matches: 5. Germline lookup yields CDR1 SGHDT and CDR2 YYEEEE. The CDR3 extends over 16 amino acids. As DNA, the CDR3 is TGTGCCAGCAGCCCCCCGGGACAGGGCTCCTACAATGAGCAGTTCTTC. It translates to CASSPPGQGSYNEQFF.

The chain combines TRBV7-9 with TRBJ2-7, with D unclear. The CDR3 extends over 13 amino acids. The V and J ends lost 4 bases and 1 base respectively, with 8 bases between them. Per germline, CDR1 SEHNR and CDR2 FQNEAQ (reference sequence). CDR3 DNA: TGTGCCAGCAGCTCAGCCATTTCCTACGAGCAGTACTTC. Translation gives CASSSAISYEQYF.

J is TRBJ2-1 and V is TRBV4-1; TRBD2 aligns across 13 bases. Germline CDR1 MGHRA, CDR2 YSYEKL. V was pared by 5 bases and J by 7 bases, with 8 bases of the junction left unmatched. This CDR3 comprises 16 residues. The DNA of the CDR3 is TGCGCCAGCAGCAGCACGGGACTAGCGGGATTTAATGAGCAGTTCTTC. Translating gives CASSSTGLAGFNEQFF.

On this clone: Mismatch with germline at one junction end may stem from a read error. The CDR3 protein is CSDEQGARTEAFF. The CDR3 coding sequence is TGCAGCGATGAACAGGGGGCGCGCACTGAAGCTTTCTTT. The chain couples TRBV29-1 to TRBJ1-1; 9 bases are a match to TRBD1. Per the germline V gene, CDR1 is SQVTM and CDR2 is ANQGSEA. This CDR3 spans 13 amino acids.

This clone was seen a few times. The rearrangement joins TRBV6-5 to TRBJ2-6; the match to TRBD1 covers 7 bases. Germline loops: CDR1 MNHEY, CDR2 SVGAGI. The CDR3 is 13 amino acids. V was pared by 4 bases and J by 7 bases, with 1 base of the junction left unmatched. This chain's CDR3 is CASSWTGANVLTF. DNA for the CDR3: TGTGCCAGCAGTTGGACAGGAGCCAACGTCCTGACTTTC.

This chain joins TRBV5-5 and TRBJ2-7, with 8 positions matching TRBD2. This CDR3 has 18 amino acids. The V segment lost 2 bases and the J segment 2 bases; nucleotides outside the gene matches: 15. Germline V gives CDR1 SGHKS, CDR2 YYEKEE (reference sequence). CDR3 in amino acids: CASSFDGFPAGETYEQYF. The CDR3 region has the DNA TGTGCCAGCAGCTTCGACGGTTTCCCAGCGGGGGAAACCTACGAGCAGTACTTC. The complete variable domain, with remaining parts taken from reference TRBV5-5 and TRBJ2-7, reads DAGVTQSPTHLIKTRGQQVTLRCSPISGHKSVSWYQQVLGQGPQFIFQYYEKEERGRGNFPDRFSARQFPNYSSELNVNALLLGDSALYLCASSFDGFPAGETYEQYFGPGTRLTVT.

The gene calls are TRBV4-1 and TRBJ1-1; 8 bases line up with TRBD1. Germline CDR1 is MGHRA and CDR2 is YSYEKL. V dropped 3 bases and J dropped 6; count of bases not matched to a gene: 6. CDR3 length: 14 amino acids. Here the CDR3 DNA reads TGCGCCAGCAGCCATCCCGGACAGGGCTCTGAAGCTTTCTTT. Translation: CASSHPGQGSEAFF.

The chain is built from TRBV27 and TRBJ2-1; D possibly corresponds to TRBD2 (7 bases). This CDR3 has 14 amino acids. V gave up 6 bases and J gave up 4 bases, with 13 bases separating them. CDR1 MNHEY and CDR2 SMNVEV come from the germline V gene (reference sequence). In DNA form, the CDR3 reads TGTGCCAGCAGCCGCGGGGGCGTATACAATGAGCAGTTCTTC. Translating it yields CASSRGGVYNEQFF.

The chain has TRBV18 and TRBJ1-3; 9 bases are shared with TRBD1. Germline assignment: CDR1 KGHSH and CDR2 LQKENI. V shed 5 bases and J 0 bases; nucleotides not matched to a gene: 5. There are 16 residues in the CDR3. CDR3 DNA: TGTGCCAGCTCAGTTTCGGGACAGGGCTCTGGAAACACCATATATTTT. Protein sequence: CASSVSGQGSGNTIYF.

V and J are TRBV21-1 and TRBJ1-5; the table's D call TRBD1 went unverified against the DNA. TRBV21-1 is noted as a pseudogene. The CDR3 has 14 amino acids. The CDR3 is CASSKSGANQPQHF. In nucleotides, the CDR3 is TGTGCCAGCAGCAAATCAGGGGCGAATCAGCCCCAGCATTTT.

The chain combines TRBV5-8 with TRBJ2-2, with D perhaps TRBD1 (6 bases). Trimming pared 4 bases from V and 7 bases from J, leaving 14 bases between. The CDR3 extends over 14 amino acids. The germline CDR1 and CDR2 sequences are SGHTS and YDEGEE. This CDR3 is CASSVYRVIGELFF. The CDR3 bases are TGTGCCAGCAGCGTTTACAGGGTGATCGGGGAGCTGTTTTTT.

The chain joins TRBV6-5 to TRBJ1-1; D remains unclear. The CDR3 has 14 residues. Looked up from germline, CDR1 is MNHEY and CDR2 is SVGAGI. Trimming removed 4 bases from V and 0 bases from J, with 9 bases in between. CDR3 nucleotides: TGTGCCAGCAGTTTCAGATCCATGAACACTGAAGCTTTCTTT. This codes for CASSFRSMNTEAFF.

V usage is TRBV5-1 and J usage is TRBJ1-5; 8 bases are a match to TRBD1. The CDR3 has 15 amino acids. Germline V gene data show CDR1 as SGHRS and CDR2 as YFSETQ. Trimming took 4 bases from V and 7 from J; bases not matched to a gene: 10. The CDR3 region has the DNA TGCGCCAGCAGCCCTTCCGGGACAGGAGTCCAGCCCCAGCATTTT. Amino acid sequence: CASSPSGTGVQPQHF.

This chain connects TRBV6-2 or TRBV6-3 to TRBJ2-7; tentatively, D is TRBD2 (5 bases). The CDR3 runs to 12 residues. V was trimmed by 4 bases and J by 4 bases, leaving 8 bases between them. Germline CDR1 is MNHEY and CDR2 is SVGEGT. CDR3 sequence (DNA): TGTGCCAGCAGTTTACAGCGGTACGAGCAGTACTTC. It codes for CASSLQRYEQYF.

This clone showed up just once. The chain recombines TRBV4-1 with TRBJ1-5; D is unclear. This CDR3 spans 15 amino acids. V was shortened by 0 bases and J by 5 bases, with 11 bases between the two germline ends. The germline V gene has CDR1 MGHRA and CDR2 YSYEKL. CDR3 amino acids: CASSQDEVGDQPQHF. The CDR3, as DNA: TGCGCCAGCAGCCAAGATGAGGTTGGTGATCAGCCCCAGCATTTT.

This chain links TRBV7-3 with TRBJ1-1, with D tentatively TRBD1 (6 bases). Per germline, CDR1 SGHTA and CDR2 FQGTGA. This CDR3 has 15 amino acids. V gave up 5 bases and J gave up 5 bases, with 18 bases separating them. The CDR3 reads CASSLQGIQSTEAFF. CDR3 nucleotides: TGTGCCAGCAGCCTACAGGGAATCCAGTCAACTGAAGCTTTCTTT.

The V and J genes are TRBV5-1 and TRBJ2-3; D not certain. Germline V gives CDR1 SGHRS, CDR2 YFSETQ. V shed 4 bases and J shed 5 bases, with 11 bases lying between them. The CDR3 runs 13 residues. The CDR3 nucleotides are TGCGCCAGCAGCCTCGATACGGGAGATACGCAGTATTTT. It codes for CASSLDTGDTQYF.

The CDR3 DNA is TGTGCCAGCAGTTTAGGGCACAATGAGCAGTTCTTC. It specifies CASSLGHNEQFF. The chain is built from TRBV28 and TRBJ2-1; D remains ambiguous. Germline V gene sequence: CDR1 MDHEN, CDR2 SYDVKM. V lost 2 bases, J lost 5 bases, and 4 bases lay in between. The CDR3 covers 12 residues.